One and the same sample provided the 19 T cell receptor beta chains below, sequenced in a study of CD8+ T cells in alopecia areata. Specified treatment: oral pan-JAK inhibitor, 5-10 mg twice daily. RNA was extracted and reverse transcribed into cDNA as the sequencing template. Generated by immunoSEQ multiplex PCR, the TCRdb table keeps only in-frame clones and is missing some. Of some 200,000 clones in the sample, around 50% were seen once. Sequenced material: CD8+ T cells sorted from blood, taken at week 24, from a patient treated with tofacitinib. Receptor source: a human donor with alopecia areata.

The chain carries TRBV9 and TRBJ1-2; D call uncertain. The V gene lost 6 bases and the J gene lost 6 bases, with 15 bases spanning the gap. Looked up from germline, CDR1 is SGDLS and CDR2 is YYNGEE. CDR3 size: 13 residues. The CDR3 coding sequence is TGTGCCAGCACCCCGGAGGGCGGACATGGCTACACCTTC. Its translation: CASTPEGGHGYTF.

This clone was detected once. V and J are TRBV7-9 and TRBJ2-7; D ambiguous. V was shortened by 5 bases and J by 3 bases, with 8 bases between the two germline ends. Germline-derived CDR1 and CDR2 are SEHNR and FQNEAQ (reference sequence). The CDR3 contains 12 residues. CDR3 in amino acids: CASSLVVYEQYF. Here the CDR3 DNA reads TGTGCCAGCAGCCTCGTGGTCTACGAGCAGTACTTC.

The chain couples TRBV29-1 to TRBJ2-3, with TRBD2 matching over 9 bases. The CDR3 sequence is 15 residues long. V shed 1 base and J 1 base; nucleotides not matched to a gene: 3. Germline loops: CDR1 SQVTM, CDR2 ANQGSEA. For the CDR3, the DNA is TGCAGCGTTGAAGCGCGGGGGGGCCGCACAGATACGCAGTATTTT. Protein sequence: CSVEARGGRTDTQYF.

The chain carries TRBV19 and TRBJ2-3; 8 positions match TRBD1. Germline V gene lookup returns CDR1 LNHDA and CDR2 SQIVND (reference sequence). There are 13 residues in the CDR3. The trim removed 7 bases at V and 4 bases at J, leaving 4 bases unmatched. CDR3 region: CASTETGADTQYF. DNA of the CDR3: TGTGCCAGTACCGAGACAGGGGCAGATACGCAGTATTTT.

The rearrangement uses TRBV7-9 and TRBJ2-4; D perhaps matches TRBD1 (6 bases). The germline V gene has CDR1 SEHNR and CDR2 FQNEAQ (reference sequence). The length of the CDR3 is 15 residues. With 5 bases removed from V and 2 bases from J, the gap between germline ends came to 13 bases. The CDR3 loop is CASSPGQGTKNIQYF. CDR3 DNA sequence: TGTGCCAGCAGCCCCGGCCAGGGGACCAAAAACATTCAGTACTTC.

The chain has TRBV29-1 and TRBJ1-1; D ambiguous. The CDR3 contains 11 residues. The ends were cut back, 7 bases at V and 6 bases at J, with 12 bases in the middle. The germline V gene has CDR1 SQVTM and CDR2 ANQGSEA. The CDR3 DNA reads as TGCAGCGACTCAGACGGCGCTGAAGCTTTCTTT. Amino acids: CSDSDGAEAFF.

About this clone: The sample has other DNA sequences that encode this CDR3 too. V and J are TRBV20-1 and TRBJ2-2; D is ambiguous. From germline, CDR1 is DFQATT and CDR2 SNEGSKA (reference sequence). The CDR3 covers 11 residues. The V and J ends lost 6 bases and 7 bases respectively, with 9 bases between them. The CDR3 nucleotides are TGCAGTGCCCCCTTGGACGGGGAGCTGTTTTTT. Its protein is CSAPLDGELFF.

The chain employs TRBV10-1 and TRBJ2-7; D might be TRBD2 (6 bases). There are 16 residues in the CDR3. Germline V gene lookup returns CDR1 WNHNN and CDR2 SYGVQD (reference sequence). The ends were cut back, 0 bases at V and 0 bases at J, with 12 bases in the middle. Here the CDR3 DNA reads TGCGCCAGCAGTGAGTCGGTGGGAGGATACTCCTACGAGCAGTACTTC. Translation gives CASSESVGGYSYEQYF.

This clone was seen a few times. The CDR3 region is CASSLRGRPSGNTIYF. CDR3 coding DNA: TGTGCCAGCAGCTTACGGGGACGGCCCTCTGGAAACACCATATATTTT. The V call is TRBV13, the J call TRBJ1-3; D is perhaps TRBD1 (5 bases). The germline V gene has CDR1 PRHDT and CDR2 FYEKMQ (reference sequence). The length of the CDR3 is 16 residues. Deletions cut 2 bases from V and 0 bases from J, with 11 bases between. Filled out from reference TRBV13 and TRBJ1-3, the complete variable domain reads AAGVIQSPRHLIKEKRETATLKCYPIPRHDTVYWYQQGPGQDPQFLISFYEKMQSDKGSIPDRFSAQQFSDYHSELNMSSLELGDSALYFCASSLRGRPSGNTIYFGEGSWLTVV.

The V call is TRBV5-1, the J call TRBJ2-3; 7 bases are shared with TRBD2. CDR3 length equals 15 residues. Germline lookup yields CDR1 SGHRS and CDR2 YFSETQ. The V and J ends lost 5 bases and 2 bases, in that order; junction bases with no gene match: 8. CDR3 sequence: CASREFAGDTDTQYF. For the CDR3, the DNA is TGCGCCAGCAGGGAATTCGCGGGGGACACAGATACGCAGTATTTT.

There are a few counts of this clone. CDR3 coding DNA: TGTGCCAGCAACGGACAGGGGTGGGATGAGCAGTTCTTC. Its translation is CASNGQGWDEQFF. The rearrangement links TRBV5-6 to TRBJ2-1; 9 nucleotides agree with TRBD1. The CDR3 covers 13 residues. The J segment lost 8 bases and the V segment lost 6 bases, leaving 6 bases of the junction unmatched. The germline CDR1 and CDR2 sequences are SGHDT and YYEEEE.

The chain joins TRBV7-8 to TRBJ2-3; TRBD2 matches at 13 bases. Per germline, CDR1 SGHVS and CDR2 FQNEAQ. V dropped 1 base and J dropped 4; count of bases not matched to a gene: 8. The CDR3 runs 18 residues. Written as DNA, the CDR3 is TGTGCCAGCAGCTTAGGATTAGGACTAGCGGGGGTAGCAGATACGCAGTATTTT. This sequence encodes CASSLGLGLAGVADTQYF.

A note on this clone: The same CDR3 is also encoded by other DNA sequences in this sample. The V call is TRBV29-1, the J call TRBJ2-7; TRBD1 matches 7 bases. V shed 3 bases, J shed 4 bases, and the junction held 0 bases outside the gene matches. Looked up from germline, CDR1 is SQVTM and CDR2 is ANQGSEA. The CDR3 contains 11 residues. The CDR3 loop is CSVDRGYEQYF. The CDR3 DNA reads as TGCAGCGTTGACAGGGGGTACGAGCAGTACTTC.

This chain links TRBV7-9 with TRBJ1-5, with TRBD1 matching over 8 bases. The CDR3 is 15 residues long. V was pared by 5 bases and J by 1 base, with 4 bases of the junction left unmatched. CDR1 is SEHNR, CDR2 FQNEAQ, per germline (reference sequence). CDR3 DNA: TGTGCCAGCAGCCCAGGGGGCGGGAGCAATCAGCCCCAGCATTTT. Encoded protein: CASSPGGGSNQPQHF.

V is TRBV2 and J is TRBJ1-6, with D hard to call. The CDR3 is 14 amino acids. CDR1 is SNHLY, CDR2 FYNNEI, per germline. Trimming shortened V by 4 bases and J by 7 bases, and 11 bases separated the two germline ends. Here the CDR3 reads CASSGRTINSPLHF. The CDR3 DNA sequence: TGTGCCAGCAGTGGGCGGACGATAAATTCACCCCTCCACTTT.

V and J are TRBV7-9 and TRBJ1-2; D remains ambiguous. This CDR3 has 13 residues. Germline V CDR1 and CDR2: SEHNR, FQNEAQ (reference sequence). V lost 5 bases, J lost 2 bases, and 9 bases lay in between. CDR3 DNA: TGTGCCAGCAGCCCGGTGGAGAACTATGGCTACACCTTC. It encodes CASSPVENYGYTF.

The gene calls are TRBV4-1 and TRBJ1-5, with D perhaps matching TRBD1 (5 bases). This CDR3 comprises 18 residues. V lost 1 base and J lost 0, with 16 bases in between. Germline V lookup: CDR1 MGHRA, CDR2 YSYEKL. The CDR3 DNA follows: TGCGCCAGCAGCCAAGGATTTGTCGACAGTTATAGCAATCAGCCCCAGCATTTT. Protein sequence: CASSQGFVDSYSNQPQHF.

The chain recombines TRBV9 with TRBJ2-4; 13 nucleotides align to TRBD2. The CDR3 length is 17 residues. Germline V gives CDR1 SGDLS, CDR2 YYNGEE. After removal of 3 bases from V and 6 bases from J, the junction contained 9 bases not matched to a gene. The CDR3 protein is CASSATSGGALRNIQYF. The CDR3 DNA reads as TGTGCCAGCAGCGCAACTAGCGGGGGGGCCTTAAGAAACATTCAGTACTTC.

About this clone: The same CDR3 is also encoded by other DNA sequences in this sample. V is TRBV7-9 and J is TRBJ1-1; D ambiguous. Trimming cost V 4 bases and J 1 base, with 10 bases left between them. The CDR3 is made up of 14 amino acids. In germline, CDR1 is SEHNR, CDR2 FQNEAQ (reference sequence). In nucleotides, the CDR3 is TGTGCCAGCAGCTCCCGGACCGGGAACACTGAAGCTTTCTTT. Protein: CASSSRTGNTEAFF.